This TCR beta chain comes out of a study of breast tumors, draining lymph nodes, adjacent tissues. Regarding the study as a whole: The data were judged consistent with most tumor T cells coming from lymph node and expanding in tumor. Tumor TCR diversity was below lymph nodes but above nontumor tissue.

TCRdb re-called the multiplex PCR reads with MiXCR, one entry per CDR3 protein. There are about 230,000 distinct CDR3 sequences in the sample; about 30% occur only once, and around 1.4% lies in the top ten. The sample holds many counts of this clonotype. Its cognate antigen is unknown. Samples came from axillary lymph nodes draining the breast cancer. The germline CDR1 and CDR2 sequences are SGHDN and FVKESK. The ends lost 4 bases at V and 1 base at J; junction bases unmatched: 2. The CDR3 covers 16 residues. Sequenced: axillary lymph node tissue. The V gene is TRBV14, the J gene TRBJ2-2; 11 nucleotides agree with TRBD2. The sequence came from a female donor with breast cancer. Some clones in this sample may be carry-over from other donors' samples. CDR3 amino acids: CASSRGTSGNTGELFF. The CDR3 DNA sequence: TGTGCCAGCAGCCGAGGGACTAGCGGGAACACCGGGGAGCTGTTTTTT. Drawing the rest from reference TRBV14 and TRBJ2-2, the complete variable domain is EAGVTQFPSHSVIEKGQTVTLRCDPISGHDNLYWYRRVMGKEIKFLLHFVKESKQDESGMPNNRFLAERTGGTYSTLKVQPAELEDSGVYFCASSRGTSGNTGELFFGEGSRLTVL.